These 2 T cell receptor gamma chains originate from one sample sequenced in a study of gamma-delta T cells after stem cell transplantation. TCRdb fed the RT-PCR reads to CATT. The data contain about 170 gamma-chain clones, more than 10% of them singletons. Sequenced: gamma-delta T cells. These receptors came from a human donor. It is not recorded whose cells these are; they may come from a transplant donor.

This clone is labeled as medium-sized. Given a far larger clone just one base away, this is likely a sequencing read error. The chain couples TRGV9 to TRGJ1 or TRGJ2. The CDR3 is 13 amino acids. Germline V gene sequence: CDR1 GITISATS, CDR2 ISYDGTV (reference sequence). V dropped 5 bases and J dropped 1; count of bases not matched to a gene: 5. The CDR3 protein is CALWGGNYYKKLF. As DNA, the CDR3 is TGTGCCTTGTGGGGGGGAAATTATTATAAGAAACTCTTT.

Relative to its sample, this clone is hyperexpanded. Other DNA sequences of this sample code for an identical CDR3. This sequence joins TRGV9 and TRGJP. In germline, CDR1 is GITISATS, CDR2 ISYDGTV (reference sequence). CDR3 length: 15 residues. V trimming: 3 bases; J trimming: 6 bases; junction bases outside the gene matches: 2. Here the CDR3 DNA reads TGTGCCTTGTGGGAGCGAGAGTTGGGCAAAAAAATCAAGGTATTT. This encodes CALWERELGKKIKVF.